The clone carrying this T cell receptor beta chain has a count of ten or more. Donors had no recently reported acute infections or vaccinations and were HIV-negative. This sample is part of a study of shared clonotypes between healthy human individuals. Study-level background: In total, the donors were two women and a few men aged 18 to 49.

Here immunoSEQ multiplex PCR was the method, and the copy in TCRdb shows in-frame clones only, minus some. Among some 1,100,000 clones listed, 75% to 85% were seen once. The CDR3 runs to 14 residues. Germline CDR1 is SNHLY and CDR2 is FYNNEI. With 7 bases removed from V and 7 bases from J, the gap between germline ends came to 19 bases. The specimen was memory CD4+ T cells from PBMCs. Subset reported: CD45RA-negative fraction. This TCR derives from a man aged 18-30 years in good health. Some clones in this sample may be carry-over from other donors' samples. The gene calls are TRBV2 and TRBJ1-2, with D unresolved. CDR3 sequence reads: CASTPEGSGLGYTF. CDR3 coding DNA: TGTGCCAGCACCCCGGAGGGATCTGGGCTTGGCTACACCTTC.